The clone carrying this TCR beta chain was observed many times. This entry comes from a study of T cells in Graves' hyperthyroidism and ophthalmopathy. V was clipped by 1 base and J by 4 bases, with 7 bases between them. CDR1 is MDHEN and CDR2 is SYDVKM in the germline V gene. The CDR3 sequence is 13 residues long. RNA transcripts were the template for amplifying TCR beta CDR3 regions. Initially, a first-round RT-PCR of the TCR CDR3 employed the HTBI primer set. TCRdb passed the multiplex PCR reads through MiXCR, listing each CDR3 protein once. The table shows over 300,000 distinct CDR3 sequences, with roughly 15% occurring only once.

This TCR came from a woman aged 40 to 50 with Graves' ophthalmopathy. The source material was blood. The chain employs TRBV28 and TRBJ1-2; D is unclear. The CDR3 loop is CASSLSSSYGYTF. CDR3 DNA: TGTGCCAGCAGTTTATCATCCAGCTATGGCTACACCTTC.